A selection of T cell receptor beta chains follows, all from one sample in a study of identifying expanded T cells in peripheral blood. Profiled with immunoSEQ multiplex PCR; TCRdb holds only in-frame clones, not every one. The table lists tens of thousands of clones, 84% of them singletons. Sequenced: blood. The receptors here all came from a person aged 18 to 75 in good health. The CDR3 runs from the conserved cysteine through the conserved F or W. The D gene is left open where the match is weak. Size tells how often a clone was seen (once, few, many) or the class of an expanded clone, and some rows leave it out.

cdr3_nt: TGTGCCAGCTCACCCTCGGGACGGGTTAATTCACCCCTCCACTTT; cdr3_aa: CASSPSGRVNSPLHF; d_call: NA; clone_size: NA; j_call: TRBJ1-6; v_call: TRBV18
cdr3_nt: TGTGCCAGCAGAGGGACAGGGAGGAATGAAAAACTGTTTTTT; cdr3_aa: CASRGTGRNEKLFF; d_call: TRBD1; clone_size: NA; j_call: TRBJ1-4; v_call: TRBV7-2
cdr3_nt: TGTGCCAGCAGTCCTAACTATGGCTACACCTTC; cdr3_aa: CASSPNYGYTF; d_call: NA; clone_size: few; j_call: TRBJ1-2; v_call: TRBV28
cdr3_nt: TGTGCCAGCTCACCATTGGCCGGGAACACTGAAGCTTTCTTT; cdr3_aa: CASSPLAGNTEAFF; d_call: NA; clone_size: once; j_call: TRBJ1-1; v_call: TRBV18
cdr3_nt: TGTGCCAGTGGGACAGGGGGCGGGACCGGGGAGCTGTTTTTT; cdr3_aa: CASGTGGGTGELFF; d_call: TRBD1; clone_size: NA; j_call: TRBJ2-2; v_call: TRBV19
cdr3_nt: TGCGCCAGCAGCAAAACGCCCAGACAGGGGGCTGGCACCGGGGAGCTGTTTTTT; cdr3_aa: CASSKTPRQGAGTGELFF; d_call: TRBD1; clone_size: NA; j_call: TRBJ2-2; v_call: TRBV5-1
cdr3_nt: TGTGCCAGCAGCCAAGATCGGGGGATATCTGGAAACACCATATATTTT; cdr3_aa: CASSQDRGISGNTIYF; d_call: NA; clone_size: NA; j_call: TRBJ1-3; v_call: TRBV14
cdr3_nt: TGCGCCAGCAAAGGCGGGGGCACCTACGAGCAGTACTTC; cdr3_aa: CASKGGGTYEQYF; d_call: NA; clone_size: NA; j_call: TRBJ2-7; v_call: TRBV4-1
cdr3_nt: TGTGCCAGCTCACCAGCTGGCGATCAGCCCCAGCATTTT; cdr3_aa: CASSPAGDQPQHF; d_call: NA; clone_size: NA; j_call: TRBJ1-5; v_call: TRBV18
cdr3_nt: TGTGCCAGCAGCCCGCCGCGGGGGGCCCTGAACACTGAAGCTTTCTTT; cdr3_aa: CASSPPRGALNTEAFF; d_call: NA; clone_size: NA; j_call: TRBJ1-1; v_call: TRBV7-8
cdr3_nt: TGTGCCAGGATATGCCGACTAGCAGTCGAGCAGTACTTC; cdr3_aa: CARICRLAVEQYF; d_call: NA; clone_size: NA; j_call: TRBJ2-7; v_call: TRBV21-1
cdr3_nt: TGTGCCAGCAGTTTAAATATGTTAGGGTCATACGAGCAGTACTTC; cdr3_aa: CASSLNMLGSYEQYF; d_call: NA; clone_size: NA; j_call: TRBJ2-7; v_call: TRBV27